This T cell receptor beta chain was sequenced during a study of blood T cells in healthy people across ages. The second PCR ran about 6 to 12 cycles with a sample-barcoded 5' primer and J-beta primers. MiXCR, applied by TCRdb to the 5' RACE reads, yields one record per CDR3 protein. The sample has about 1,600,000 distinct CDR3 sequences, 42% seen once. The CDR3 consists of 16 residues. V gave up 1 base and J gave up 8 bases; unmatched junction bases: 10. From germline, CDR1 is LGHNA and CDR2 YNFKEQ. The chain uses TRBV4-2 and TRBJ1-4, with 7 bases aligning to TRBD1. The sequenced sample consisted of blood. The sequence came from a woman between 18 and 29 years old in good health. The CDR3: CASSQAGTGEGEKLFF. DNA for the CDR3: TGTGCCAGCAGCCAAGCCGGAACAGGGGAGGGGGAAAAACTGTTTTTT.